This section outlines one T cell receptor beta chain sequence together with its context. This entry is derived from a study of cytomegalovirus exposure and HLA in healthy donors. A multiplex PCR was run with 60 Vbeta primers and 13 Jbeta primers. The method was immunoSEQ multiplex PCR; TCRdb's version includes in-frame clones alone and lacks a portion of them. Its table records about 25,000 clones. This CDR3 has 15 residues. With 5 bases clipped from V and 7 bases from J, the junction kept 9 bases outside the gene matches. Germline V gene sequence: CDR1 SGHAT, CDR2 FQDESV (reference sequence). The sequenced material came from PBMCs. The TCR was taken from a male donor in good health and CMV-seropositive. The V call is TRBV11-1, the J call TRBJ2-1, with 9 positions matching TRBD1. This CDR3 reads CASSKSRDRENEQFF. CDR3 coding DNA: TGTGCCAGCAGCAAGAGCCGGGACAGGGAGAATGAGCAGTTCTTC.